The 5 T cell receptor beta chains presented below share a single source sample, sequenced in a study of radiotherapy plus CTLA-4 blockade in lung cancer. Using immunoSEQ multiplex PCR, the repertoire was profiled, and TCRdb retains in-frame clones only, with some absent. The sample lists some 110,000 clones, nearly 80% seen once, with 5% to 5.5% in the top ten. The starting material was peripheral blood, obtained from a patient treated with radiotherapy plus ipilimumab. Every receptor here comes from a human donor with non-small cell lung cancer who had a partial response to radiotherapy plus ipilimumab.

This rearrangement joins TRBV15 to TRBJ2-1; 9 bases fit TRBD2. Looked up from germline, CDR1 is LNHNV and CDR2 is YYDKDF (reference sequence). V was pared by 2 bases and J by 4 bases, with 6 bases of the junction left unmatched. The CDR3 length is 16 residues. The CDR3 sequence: CATSRLKSGGYNEQFF. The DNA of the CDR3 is TGTGCCACCAGCAGACTCAAGAGCGGGGGGTACAATGAGCAGTTCTTC.

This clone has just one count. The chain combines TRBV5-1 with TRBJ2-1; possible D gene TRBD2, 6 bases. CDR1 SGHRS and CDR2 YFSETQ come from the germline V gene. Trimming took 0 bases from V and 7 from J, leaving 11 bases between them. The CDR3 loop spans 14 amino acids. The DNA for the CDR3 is TGCGCCAGCAGCTTGGCCGCACTAGCAAATGAGCAGTTCTTC. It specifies CASSLAALANEQFF.

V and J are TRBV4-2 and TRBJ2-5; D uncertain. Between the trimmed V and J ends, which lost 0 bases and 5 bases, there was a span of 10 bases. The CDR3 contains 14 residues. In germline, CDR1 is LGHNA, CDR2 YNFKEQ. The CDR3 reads CASSQELLVETQYF. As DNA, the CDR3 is TGTGCCAGCAGCCAAGAATTGTTAGTGGAGACCCAGTACTTC.

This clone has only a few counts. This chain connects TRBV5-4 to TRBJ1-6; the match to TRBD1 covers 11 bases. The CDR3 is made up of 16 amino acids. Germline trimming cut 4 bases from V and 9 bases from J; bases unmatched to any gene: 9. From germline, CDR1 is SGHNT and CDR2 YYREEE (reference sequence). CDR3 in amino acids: CASSPGQGASSSPLHF. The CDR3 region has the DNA TGTGCCAGCAGCCCAGGACAGGGGGCATCCAGTTCACCCCTCCACTTT.

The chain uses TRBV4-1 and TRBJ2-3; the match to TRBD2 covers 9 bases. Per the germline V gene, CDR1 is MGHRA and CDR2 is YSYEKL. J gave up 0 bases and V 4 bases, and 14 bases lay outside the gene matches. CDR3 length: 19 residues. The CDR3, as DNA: TGCGCCAGCAGCCGGGCGGGAGGGGCGGGAGGACCTAGCACAGATACGCAGTATTTT. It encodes CASSRAGGAGGPSTDTQYF.